The present TCR beta chain was sequenced within a study of T-cell memory formation after mild COVID-19. CDR1 is MNHNY and CDR2 is SVGAGI in the germline V gene (reference sequence). The CDR3 loop spans 16 amino acids. V lost 0 bases, J lost 10 bases, and 19 bases lay in between. TCRdb used MiXCR to reprocess the 5' RACE reads, holding one entry per CDR3 protein. The sample gives about 190,000 distinct CDR3 sequences, 27% of which show up once; roughly 11% is in the top ten. The sample consisted of PBMCs or a T cell subset sorted from them (not recorded which). The chain combines TRBV6-6 with TRBJ2-1; TRBD1 or TRBD2 may be the D gene (5 bases each). The TCR sequence derives from an adult woman who had mild COVID-19 (a few samples of this study predate the infection). Cell type and time point are not known. CDR3 residues: CASSYSRGDGEGEQFF. DNA of the CDR3: TGTGCCAGCAGTTACTCGAGAGGTGACGGTGAGGGGGAGCAGTTCTTC.